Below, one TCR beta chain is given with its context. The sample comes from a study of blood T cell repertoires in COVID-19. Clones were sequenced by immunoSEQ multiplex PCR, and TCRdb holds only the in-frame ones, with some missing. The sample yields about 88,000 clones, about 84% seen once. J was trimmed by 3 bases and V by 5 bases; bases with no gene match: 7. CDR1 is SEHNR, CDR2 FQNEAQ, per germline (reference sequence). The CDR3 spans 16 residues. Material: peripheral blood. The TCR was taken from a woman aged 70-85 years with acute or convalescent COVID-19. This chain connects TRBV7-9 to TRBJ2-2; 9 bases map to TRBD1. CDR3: CASSRHRGQDTGELFF. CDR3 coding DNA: TGTGCCAGCAGCAGGCACAGGGGGCAGGACACCGGGGAGCTGTTTTTT.